This T cell receptor beta chain was captured in a study of control samples from healthy donors and cancer patients. Profiling relied on immunoSEQ multiplex PCR, and the TCRdb table lists in-frame clones only, not all of them. The table includes under 60,000 clones, around 94% detected once. The CDR3 contains 16 residues. The V gene end was trimmed by 11 bases and the J gene end by 5 bases; junction bases not matched to a gene: 20. Per the germline V gene, CDR1 is SEHNR and CDR2 is FQNEAQ (reference sequence). The specimen was blood. The chain recombines TRBV7-9 with TRBJ2-5; 7 bases line up with TRBD1. The sequence was obtained from a man aged 25 to 45 in good health. CDR3 sequence reads: CACAPDRASRGETQYF. Written as DNA, the CDR3 is TGTGCCTGTGCGCCAGACAGGGCCTCAAGGGGGGAGACCCAGTACTTC.